These 30 T cell receptor beta chains came from one sample sequenced in a study of blood T cell repertoires in COVID-19. Clones were sequenced by immunoSEQ multiplex PCR, and TCRdb holds only the in-frame ones, with some missing. The table includes about 300,000 clones, nearly 90% detected once. Specimen: PBMCs or T cells enriched from blood (not recorded which). Receptors originate from a woman in her fifties or sixties who had been exposed to COVID-19.

The genes are TRBV7-9 and TRBJ2-3; 7 bases map to TRBD1. The length of the CDR3 is 15 residues. Unmatched junction bases numbered 8, after V lost 1 base and J lost 7 bases. CDR1 and CDR2 (germline): SEHNR, FQNEAQ (reference sequence). The CDR3 DNA sequence: TGTGCCAGCAGCTTAGTTTTAGGGGGCGCAAATACGCAGTATTTT. Translation: CASSLVLGGANTQYF.

This chain links TRBV29-1 with TRBJ1-1; TRBD1 matches at 9 bases. V was pared by 4 bases and J by 11 bases, with 14 bases of the junction left unmatched. The germline CDR1 and CDR2 sequences are SQVTM and ANQGSEA. This CDR3 has 14 amino acids. The DNA for the CDR3 is TGCAGCGTTGCACTGGGGACAGGGAGGTTGGAGGCTTTCTTT. As protein: CSVALGTGRLEAFF.

The chain couples TRBV19 to TRBJ1-5; 7 bases line up with TRBD1. CDR1 is LNHDA, CDR2 SQIVND, per germline (reference sequence). This CDR3 comprises 18 residues. V lost 6 bases, J lost 2 bases, and 16 bases stayed unmatched. CDR3 protein: CASSNYGSGGGRNQPQHF. The CDR3 region has the DNA TGTGCCAGTAGCAATTATGGGTCAGGGGGAGGACGCAATCAGCCCCAGCATTTT.

The gene calls are TRBV3-1 (or the pseudogene TRBV3-2) and TRBJ2-7, with 7 nucleotides matching TRBD1. V dropped 1 base and J dropped 7; count of bases not matched to a gene: 10. There are 15 residues in the CDR3. CDR1 and CDR2 (germline): LGHDT, YNNKEL (reference sequence). The chain's CDR3 is CASSQAYDRAREQYF. The CDR3 bases are TGTGCCAGCAGCCAAGCGTATGACAGGGCGCGGGAGCAGTACTTC.

V gene TRBV7-2 combines with J gene TRBJ2-1; maybe TRBD2 (5 bases). Germline CDR1 SGHTA, CDR2 FQGNSA. The CDR3 spans 13 residues. The V end lost 5 bases, the J end lost 1 base, and 6 bases lay between the germline ends. This chain's CDR3 is CASSPGSYNEQFF. In DNA form, the CDR3 reads TGTGCCAGCAGCCCGGGGTCCTACAATGAGCAGTTCTTC.

The chain has TRBV18 and TRBJ1-5; TRBD1 agrees at 12 bases. Looked up from germline, CDR1 is KGHSH and CDR2 is LQKENI. This CDR3 region has 18 residues. V shed 0 bases, J shed 2 bases, and the junction held 5 bases outside the gene matches. The CDR3 nucleotides read TGTGCCAGCTCACCACCGGGACAGGGGGCAGACGGCAATCAGCCCCAGCATTTT. Translated, it gives CASSPPGQGADGNQPQHF. The complete variable domain, with remaining parts taken from reference TRBV18 and TRBJ1-5, reads NAGVMQNPRHLVRRRGQEARLRCSPMKGHSHVYWYRQLPEEGLKFMVYLQKENIIDESGMPKERFSAEFPKEGPSILRIQQVVRGDSAAYFCASSPPGQGADGNQPQHFGDGTRLSIL.

The genes are TRBV7-9 and TRBJ1-2, with D hard to call. The ends were cut back, 5 bases at V and 3 bases at J, with 10 bases in the middle. This CDR3 region has 13 residues. Germline V gives CDR1 SEHNR, CDR2 FQNEAQ (reference sequence). For the CDR3, the DNA is TGTGCCAGCAGCCCGGGAGGAGACTATGGCTACACCTTC. Protein product: CASSPGGDYGYTF.

The chain is built from TRBV19 and TRBJ2-5; D is ambiguous. The CDR3 sequence is 14 residues long. Trimming removed 1 base from V and 0 bases from J, with 6 bases in between. Germline V gives CDR1 LNHDA, CDR2 SQIVND (reference sequence). CDR3 amino acids: CASSIGVYQETQYF. The CDR3 nucleotides read TGTGCCAGTAGTATAGGAGTGTACCAAGAGACCCAGTACTTC.

The V call is TRBV11-2, the J call TRBJ2-5, with a tentative D call TRBD1 (5 bases). Trimming pared 1 base from V and 5 bases from J, leaving 14 bases between. The germline V gene encodes CDR1 SGHAT and CDR2 FQNNGV. This CDR3 is built from 15 residues. Here the CDR3 reads CASSLVQGWAETQYF. As DNA, the CDR3 is TGTGCCAGCAGCTTAGTCCAGGGATGGGCCGAGACCCAGTACTTC.

The CDR3 DNA sequence: TGCAGCGTTGAACGGGGACAGTCGGGCGGCTACACCTTC. Protein product: CSVERGQSGGYTF. This chain joins TRBV29-1 and TRBJ1-2; 7 positions match TRBD1. V dropped 2 bases and J dropped 8; count of bases not matched to a gene: 8. Germline V CDR1 and CDR2: SQVTM, ANQGSEA. This CDR3 has 13 amino acids.

The gene calls are TRBV3-1 (or the pseudogene TRBV3-2) and TRBJ1-2, with 10 bases that match TRBD1. CDR1 and CDR2 from the germline V gene are LGHDT and YNNKEL (reference sequence). The CDR3 totals 16 residues. Trimming at V came to 5 bases and at J to 8 bases, leaving 14 bases not matched to a gene. The CDR3 reads CASSDNMGQGRRGYTF. The CDR3 region has the DNA TGTGCCAGCAGCGACAACATGGGACAGGGGAGAAGAGGCTACACCTTC.

CDR3 DNA: TGTGCCAGCAGCCCTACCTCCGTAGATACGCAGTATTTT. It encodes CASSPTSVDTQYF. This chain joins TRBV11-3 and TRBJ2-3; the D is unclear. Germline CDR1 SGHNT, CDR2 YENEEA. The germline V and J ends were trimmed by 5 bases and 5 bases, with 11 bases remaining between them. The CDR3 extends over 13 amino acids. Full variable domain (missing parts from reference TRBV11-3 and TRBJ2-3): EAGVVQSPRYKIIEKKQPVAFWCNPISGHNTLYWYLQNLGQGPELLIRYENEEAVDDSQLPKDRFSAERLKGVDSTLKIQPAELGDSAVYLCASSPTSVDTQYFGPGTRLTVL.

This chain joins TRBV27 and TRBJ2-7; perhaps TRBD1 as D (5 bases). Trimming removed 2 bases at V and 2 bases at J, with 13 bases between. CDR1 and CDR2 from the germline V gene are MNHEY and SMNVEV (reference sequence). The length of the CDR3 is 15 residues. CDR3 amino acids: CASSLGVDIPYEQYF. The CDR3 DNA is TGTGCCAGCAGTTTAGGCGTGGACATTCCCTACGAGCAGTACTTC.

The V gene is TRBV6-1, the J gene TRBJ1-5; 8 positions agree with TRBD1. J lost 7 bases, V lost 2 bases, and 13 bases had no gene match. The CDR3 consists of 17 residues. Germline values: CDR1 MNHNS, CDR2 SASEGT. The CDR3 reads CASSEITDTGGRQPQHF. The DNA for the CDR3 is TGTGCCAGCAGTGAAATTACGGACACAGGGGGGAGGCAGCCCCAGCATTTT.

The chain combines TRBV5-6 with TRBJ1-3; the D gene is possibly TRBD1 (5 bases). The V end was cut by 4 bases, the J end by 0 bases, with 11 bases between. Germline CDR1 reads SGHDT; CDR2 reads YYEEEE. The CDR3 runs 15 residues. This chain's CDR3 is CASSPDGGSGNTIYF. As DNA, the CDR3 is TGTGCCAGCAGCCCGGACGGGGGCTCTGGAAACACCATATATTTT.

The gene calls are TRBV11-2 and TRBJ2-1; D is ambiguous. Looked up from germline, CDR1 is SGHAT and CDR2 is FQNNGV. V gave up 6 bases and J gave up 2 bases, with 14 bases separating them. The CDR3 extends over 15 amino acids. CDR3 bases: TGTGCCAGCAGTCCAAACAGCCTCGCCTACAATGAGCAGTTCTTC. Amino acids: CASSPNSLAYNEQFF.

This rearrangement joins TRBV5-4 to TRBJ2-7; a weak D match, TRBD1 (6 bases). CDR3 length equals 13 residues. V was clipped by 3 bases and J by 2 bases, with 9 bases between them. Germline V gene sequence: CDR1 SGHNT, CDR2 YYREEE (reference sequence). The CDR3 DNA follows: TGTGCCAGCAGCTCGACAGGTACCTACGAGCAGTACTTC. As protein: CASSSTGTYEQYF. Based on the CDR3 plus reference TRBV5-4 and TRBJ2-7, the full variable domain is ETGVTQSPTHLIKTRGQQVTLRCSSQSGHNTVSWYQQALGQGPQFIFQYYREEENGRGNFPPRFSGLQFPNYSSELNVNALELDDSALYLCASSSTGTYEQYFGPGTRLTVT.

The chain recombines TRBV18 with TRBJ2-3; 8 bases map to TRBD2. After removal of 6 bases from V and 2 bases from J, the junction contained 7 bases not matched to a gene. The CDR3 extends over 15 amino acids. Germline V gene data show CDR1 as KGHSH and CDR2 as LQKENI. The CDR3 sequence: CASSSRGGTTDTQYF. For the CDR3, the DNA is TGTGCCAGCTCGTCCCGCGGGGGGACCACAGATACGCAGTATTTT. Complete variable domain (other parts from reference TRBV18 and TRBJ2-3): NAGVMQNPRHLVRRRGQEARLRCSPMKGHSHVYWYRQLPEEGLKFMVYLQKENIIDESGMPKERFSAEFPKEGPSILRIQQVVRGDSAAYFCASSSRGGTTDTQYFGPGTRLTVL.

The genes are TRBV9 and TRBJ2-4, with 8 bases identical to TRBD2. Germline CDR1 SGDLS, CDR2 YYNGEE. CDR3 length equals 14 residues. Trimming at V came to 1 base and at J to 9 bases, leaving 6 bases not matched to a gene. The CDR3, as DNA: TGTGCCAGCAGCGTACCGGGGGGGCCGGGCATTCAGTACTTC. It is translated as CASSVPGGPGIQYF.

The chain combines TRBV9 with TRBJ2-5; D is perhaps TRBD1 (6 bases). V was trimmed by 4 bases and J by 4 bases, leaving 8 bases between them. Germline V gene sequence: CDR1 SGDLS, CDR2 YYNGEE. This CDR3 contains 12 residues. The CDR3 is CASSQQGETQYF. CDR3 DNA: TGTGCCAGCAGCCAACAGGGAGAGACCCAGTACTTC.

The rearrangement links TRBV5-1 to TRBJ2-2, with 7 bases that match TRBD1. This CDR3 has 15 amino acids. The germline gives CDR1 SGHRS, CDR2 YFSETQ. V lost 0 bases to trimming and J lost 6 bases; unmatched junction nucleotides: 5. The CDR3 bases are TGCGCCAGCAGCTTGGACAGGGGTGGTTCCGGGGAGCTGTTTTTT. It specifies CASSLDRGGSGELFF.

This clone has a single count. V gene TRBV12-2 combines with J gene TRBJ1-1. TRBV12-2 is reported as a pseudogene. The CDR3 is 12 amino acids. Written as DNA, the CDR3 is TGTGCAAGTCGCTTCAGAGGGACTGAAGCTTTCTTT. Residues: CASRFRGTEAFF.

This clone has a single count. This rearrangement joins TRBV19 to TRBJ1-4; weak D call: TRBD1 (5 bases). The germline V and J ends were trimmed by 4 bases and 5 bases, with 8 bases remaining between them. Germline CDR1 is LNHDA and CDR2 is SQIVND (reference sequence). CDR3 size: 13 residues. CDR3 DNA sequence: TGTGCCAGTAGTAACCGGACAAATGAAAAACTGTTTTTT. It translates to CASSNRTNEKLFF.

The gene calls are TRBV4-2 and TRBJ1-1; D might be TRBD1 (5 bases). CDR3 length: 12 residues. Germline V gives CDR1 LGHNA, CDR2 YNFKEQ. The V and J ends lost 1 base and 8 bases respectively, with 8 bases between them. Here the CDR3 reads CASSQVGGEAFF. For the CDR3, the DNA is TGTGCCAGCAGCCAAGTCGGGGGGGAAGCTTTCTTT.

V gene TRBV27 combines with J gene TRBJ1-5, with unresolved D. There are 14 residues in the CDR3. V lost 5 bases, J lost 0 bases, and 8 bases lay in between. The germline V gene encodes CDR1 MNHEY and CDR2 SMNVEV (reference sequence). CDR3 protein: CASSLQYSNQPQHF. CDR3 bases: TGTGCCAGCAGTCTCCAGTATAGCAATCAGCCCCAGCATTTT.

In this sample, this clone turned up once. This chain uses TRBV2 with TRBJ1-2; 7 bases align to TRBD1. CDR3 size: 12 residues. The germline V gene has CDR1 SNHLY and CDR2 FYNNEI. Trimming took 1 base from V and 7 from J; bases not matched to a gene: 0. Written as DNA, the CDR3 is TGTGCCAGCAGTGAAGACAGGGGTGGCTACACCTTC. As protein: CASSEDRGGYTF.

This clone appeared a few times. The V call is TRBV10-3, the J call TRBJ1-2; TRBD1 matches 8 bases. After removal of 0 bases from V and 4 bases from J, the junction contained 7 bases not matched to a gene. Per the germline V gene, CDR1 is ENHRY and CDR2 is SYGVKD. This CDR3 has 16 amino acids. The CDR3 region is CAISESKTGGSYGYTF. CDR3 DNA: TGTGCCATCAGTGAGTCTAAAACAGGGGGAAGCTATGGCTACACCTTC.

V and J are TRBV5-8 and TRBJ2-7, with D tentatively TRBD2 (7 bases). This CDR3 is 14 amino acids long. Germline CDR1 is SGHTS and CDR2 is YDEGEE. The V end was cut by 1 base, the J end by 2 bases, with 10 bases between. For the CDR3, the DNA is TGTGCCAGCAGCTTGTTAGGGGGGGCCTACGAGCAGTACTTC. Protein product: CASSLLGGAYEQYF. The full variable domain, with the rest looked up from reference TRBV5-8 and TRBJ2-7, is EAGVTQSPTHLIKTRGQQATLRCSPISGHTSVYWYQQALGLGLQFLLWYDEGEERNRGNFPPRFSGRQFPNYSSELNVNALELEDSALYLCASSLLGGAYEQYFGPGTRLTVT.

The count of this clone is one. The chain is built from TRBV18 and TRBJ1-3; maybe TRBD1 (5 bases). Trimming took 3 bases from V and 0 from J, leaving 12 bases between them. The length of the CDR3 is 16 residues. In germline, CDR1 is KGHSH, CDR2 LQKENI. CDR3 region: CASSPEQAFSGNTIYF. DNA for the CDR3: TGTGCCAGCTCACCCGAACAGGCTTTCTCTGGAAACACCATATATTTT.

This clone was counted once. The CDR3, as DNA: TGCGCCAGCAGGAGGGTACCCGTGACTGAAGCTTTCTTT. Amino acids: CASRRVPVTEAFF. This chain joins TRBV4-1 and TRBJ1-1; D uncertain. The CDR3 contains 13 residues. Germline-derived CDR1 and CDR2 are MGHRA and YSYEKL. V shed 6 bases and J shed 5 bases, with 13 bases lying between them.